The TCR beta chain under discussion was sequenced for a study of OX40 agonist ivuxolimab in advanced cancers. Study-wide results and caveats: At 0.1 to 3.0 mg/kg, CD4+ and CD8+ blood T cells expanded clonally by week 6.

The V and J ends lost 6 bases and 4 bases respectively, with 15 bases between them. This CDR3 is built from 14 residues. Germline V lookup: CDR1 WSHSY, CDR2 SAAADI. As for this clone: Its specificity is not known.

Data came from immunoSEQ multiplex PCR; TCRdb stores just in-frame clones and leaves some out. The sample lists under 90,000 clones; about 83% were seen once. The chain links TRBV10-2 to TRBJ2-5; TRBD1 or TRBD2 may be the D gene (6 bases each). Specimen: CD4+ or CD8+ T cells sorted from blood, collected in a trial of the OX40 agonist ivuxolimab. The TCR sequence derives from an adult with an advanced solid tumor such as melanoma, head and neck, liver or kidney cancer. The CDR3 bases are TGCGCCAGCAGGGCCCAAGGAGGGGGAGAGACCCAGTACTTC. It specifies CASRAQGGGETQYF.